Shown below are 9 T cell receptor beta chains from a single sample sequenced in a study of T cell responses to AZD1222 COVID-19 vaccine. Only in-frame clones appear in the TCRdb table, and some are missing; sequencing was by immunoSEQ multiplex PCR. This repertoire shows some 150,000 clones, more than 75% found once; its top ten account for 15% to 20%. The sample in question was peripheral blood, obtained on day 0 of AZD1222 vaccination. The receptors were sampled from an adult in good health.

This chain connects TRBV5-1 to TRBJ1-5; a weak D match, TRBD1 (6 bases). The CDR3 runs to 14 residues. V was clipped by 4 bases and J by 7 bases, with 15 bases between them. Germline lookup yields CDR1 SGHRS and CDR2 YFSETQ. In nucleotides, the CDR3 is TGCGCCAGCAGCCACGATACAGGGAGCCAGCCCCAGCATTTT. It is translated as CASSHDTGSQPQHF.

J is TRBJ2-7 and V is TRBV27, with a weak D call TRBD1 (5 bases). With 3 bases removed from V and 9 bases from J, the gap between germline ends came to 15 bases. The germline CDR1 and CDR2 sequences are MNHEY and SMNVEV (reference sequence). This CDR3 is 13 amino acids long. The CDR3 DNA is TGTGCCAGCAGTTTTCAGGGCGCTGGTTGGCAGTACTTC. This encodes CASSFQGAGWQYF.

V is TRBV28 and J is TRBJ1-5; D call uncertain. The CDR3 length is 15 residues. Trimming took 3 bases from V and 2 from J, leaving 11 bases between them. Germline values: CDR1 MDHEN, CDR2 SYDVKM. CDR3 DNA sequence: TGTGCCAGCAGTTTTGGAGGTCTTCGCAATCAGCCCCAGCATTTT. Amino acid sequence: CASSFGGLRNQPQHF. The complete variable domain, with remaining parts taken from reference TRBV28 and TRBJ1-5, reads DVKVTQSSRYLVKRTGEKVFLECVQDMDHENMFWYRQDPGLGLRLIYFSYDVKMKEKGDIPEGYSVSREKKERFSLILESASTNQTSMYLCASSFGGLRNQPQHFGDGTRLSIL.

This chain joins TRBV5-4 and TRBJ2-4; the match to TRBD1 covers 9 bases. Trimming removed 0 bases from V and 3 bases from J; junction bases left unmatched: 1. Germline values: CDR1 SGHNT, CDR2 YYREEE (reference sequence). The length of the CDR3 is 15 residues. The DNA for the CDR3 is TGTGCCAGCAGCTTGGAGACAGGGGGCAAAAACATTCAGTACTTC. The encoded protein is CASSLETGGKNIQYF.

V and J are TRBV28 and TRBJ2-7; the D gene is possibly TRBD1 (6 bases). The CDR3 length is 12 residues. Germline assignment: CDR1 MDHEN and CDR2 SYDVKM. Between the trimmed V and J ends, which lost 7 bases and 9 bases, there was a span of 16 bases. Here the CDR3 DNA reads TGTGCCAGCAATCCCACAGGGTATCGGCAGTACTTC. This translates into CASNPTGYRQYF.

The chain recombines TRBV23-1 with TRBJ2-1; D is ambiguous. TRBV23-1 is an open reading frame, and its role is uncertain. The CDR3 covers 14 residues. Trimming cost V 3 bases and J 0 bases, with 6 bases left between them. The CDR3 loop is CASSHRSSYNEQFF. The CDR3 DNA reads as TGCGCCAGCAGTCACAGGAGCTCCTACAATGAGCAGTTCTTC.

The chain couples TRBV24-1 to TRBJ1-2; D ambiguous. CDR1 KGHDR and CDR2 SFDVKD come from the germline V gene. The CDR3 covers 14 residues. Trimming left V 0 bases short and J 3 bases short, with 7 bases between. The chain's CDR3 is CATSDLGVYYGYTF. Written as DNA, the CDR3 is TGTGCCACCAGTGATTTGGGAGTCTACTATGGCTACACCTTC.

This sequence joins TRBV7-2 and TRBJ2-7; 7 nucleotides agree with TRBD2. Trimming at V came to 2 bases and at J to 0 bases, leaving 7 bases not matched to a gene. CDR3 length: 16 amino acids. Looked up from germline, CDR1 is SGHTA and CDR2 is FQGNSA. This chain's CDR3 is CASSLSGGGNSYEQYF. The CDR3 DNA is TGTGCCAGCAGCTTATCCGGCGGGGGAAACTCCTACGAGCAGTACTTC.

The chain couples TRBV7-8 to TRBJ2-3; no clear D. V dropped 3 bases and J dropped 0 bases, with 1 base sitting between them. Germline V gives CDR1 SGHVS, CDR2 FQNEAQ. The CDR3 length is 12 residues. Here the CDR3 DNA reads TGTGCCAGCAGCTTTAGCACAGATACGCAGTATTTT. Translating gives CASSFSTDTQYF.